These T cell receptor beta chains were read from a single sample in a study of human T cells and chemical hapten exposure. TCRdb used MiXCR to reprocess the RACE reads, holding one entry per CDR3 protein. The data hold approximately 180,000 distinct CDR3 sequences, with around 30% observed a single time. Sequencing was performed on whole blood, taken in connection with sensitization to the hapten diphenylcyclopropenone (DPC). Every receptor here comes from a woman aged 25 to 39 with alopecia areata. Some clones in this sample may be carry-over from other donors' samples. Each CDR3 is given with its conserved first and last residue. A D gene is named only where the DNA matches it firmly. For some rows the clone size is stated as once, few or many, or as a class when expanded; others skip it.

D	size	V	J	CDR3	DNA
.	.	TRBV2	TRBJ2-3	CASRATTLGDTQYF	TGTGCCAGCAGGGCCACCACTCTGGGAGATACGCAGTATTTT
.	few	TRBV28	TRBJ2-3	CASSFGGGDTQYF	TGTGCCAGCAGTTTCGGCGGGGGCGATACGCAGTATTTT
.	.	TRBV7-2	TRBJ2-3	CASSPSVFRLSTDTQYF	TGTGCCAGCAGCCCCTCCGTATTCAGGCTTAGCACAGATACGCAGTATTTT
.	few	TRBV7-8	TRBJ2-4	CASSLANADAKNIQYF	TGTGCCAGCAGCTTAGCGAACGCAGATGCCAAAAACATTCAGTACTTC
TRBD2	.	TRBV6-5	TRBJ2-3	CASSYSGGWDTQYF	TGTGCCAGCAGTTACTCCGGGGGGTGGGATACGCAGTATTTT
TRBD1	few	TRBV7-9	TRBJ1-1	CASSLIQGEEAFF	TGTGCCAGCAGCTTAATACAGGGGGAAGAAGCTTTCTTT
.	.	TRBV6-2/TRBV6-3	TRBJ2-7	CASSYSGGGYEQYF	TGTGCCAGCAGTTACTCGGGAGGGGGCTACGAGCAGTACTTC
.	few	TRBV27	TRBJ2-7	CASSLVESTYEQYF	TGTGCCAGCAGTTTGGTAGAATCAACCTACGAGCAGTACTTC
.	.	TRBV6-1	TRBJ1-4	CASSDMTAGDEKLFF	TGTGCCAGCAGTGATATGACAGCCGGCGACGAAAAACTGTTTTTT
.	few	TRBV28	TRBJ2-5	CASSPLGATQETQYF	TGTGCCAGCAGTCCGTTGGGGGCCACTCAAGAGACCCAGTACTTC
TRBD1	.	TRBV4-1	TRBJ1-5	CASSQALGQGANQPQHF	TGCGCCAGCAGCCAAGCCCTGGGACAGGGGGCGAATCAGCCCCAGCATTTT
.	few	TRBV7-2	TRBJ2-7	CASSRTSYEQYF	TGTGCCAGCAGCCGTACCTCCTACGAGCAGTACTTC
TRBD1	.	TRBV15	TRBJ2-1	CATSREWRQGANEQFF	TGTGCCACCAGCAGAGAATGGAGACAGGGGGCCAATGAGCAGTTCTTC
TRBD2	.	TRBV20-1	TRBJ2-1	CSARDLRLASHEQFF	TGCAGTGCTAGAGATCTTAGACTAGCGTCTCATGAGCAGTTCTTC
.	.	TRBV29-1	TRBJ2-2	CSVVIGAGGAGELFF	TGTAGCGTTGTCATAGGAGCAGGGGGGGCCGGGGAGCTGTTTTTT
.	few	TRBV13	TRBJ1-6	CASSRGRLNSPLHF	TGTGCCAGCAGTAGGGGACGGTTGAATTCACCCCTCCACTTT
.	.	TRBV4-3	TRBJ2-1	CASSQEGPTNNEQFF	TGCGCCAGCAGCCAAGAAGGCCCTACCAACAATGAGCAGTTCTTC
.	many	TRBV29-1	TRBJ2-5	CSVGVGGASGETQYF	TGCAGCGTAGGAGTGGGGGGCGCGAGCGGAGAGACCCAGTACTTC
.	.	TRBV29-1	TRBJ2-2	CSGGQGTNTGELFF	TGCAGCGGGGGGCAGGGCACGAACACCGGGGAGCTGTTTTTT
TRBD1	.	TRBV6-5	TRBJ1-6	CASSPIRDRPSPLHF	TGTGCCAGCAGTCCAATCCGGGACAGACCTTCACCCCTCCACTTT
.	.	TRBV5-1	TRBJ2-1	CASSPNAGARNEQFF	TGCGCCAGCAGCCCCAACGCGGGGGCACGGAATGAGCAGTTCTTC
.	.	TRBV20-1	TRBJ1-6	CSAAGGLSTLHF	TGCAGTGCTGCTGGGGGTCTATCAACCCTCCACTTT
.	.	TRBV7-9	TRBJ2-7	CASSRPSYEQYF	TGTGCCAGCAGCCGACCGAGCTACGAGCAGTACTTC
TRBD1	.	TRBV12-5	TRBJ2-7	CARQGASPGEQYF	TGTGCTAGACAGGGGGCGTCCCCAGGCGAGCAGTACTTC
TRBD2	.	TRBV6-6	TRBJ2-5	CASSYSLAGKETQYF	TGTGCCAGCAGTTACTCCCTAGCGGGGAAAGAGACCCAGTACTTC
.	few	TRBV7-2	TRBJ2-1	CASSPGLQNEQFF	TGTGCCAGCAGCCCGGGACTCCAGAATGAGCAGTTCTTC
.	.	TRBV6-5	TRBJ2-7	CASSPGGDEQYF	TGTGCCAGCAGCCCCGGGGGCGACGAGCAGTACTTC
.	many	TRBV7-3	TRBJ2-2	CASSFRAGELFF	TGTGCCAGCAGCTTTCGCGCCGGGGAGCTGTTTTTT
TRBD1	few	TRBV28	TRBJ1-2	CASSSTGDGYTF	TGTGCCAGCAGTTCCACAGGGGACGGCTACACCTTC
.	few	TRBV7-8	TRBJ1-1	CASSRGRAEAFF	TGTGCCAGCAGCCGAGGGAGGGCTGAAGCTTTCTTT
TRBD1	.	TRBV20-1	TRBJ2-3	CSARRGTGVIDTQYF	TGCAGTGCGCGGCGCGGGACAGGGGTAATAGATACGCAGTATTTT
.	few	TRBV29-1	TRBJ2-3	CSVEVPAGLRDADTQYF	TGCAGCGTTGAAGTCCCCGCGGGCCTCCGGGATGCAGATACGCAGTATTTT
.	few	TRBV2	TRBJ2-3	CASAGGLRDPGTDTQYF	TGTGCCAGCGCCGGCGGGTTACGGGACCCTGGCACAGATACGCAGTATTTT
.	.	TRBV6-6	TRBJ1-2	CASSYSGGDGYTF	TGTGCCAGCAGTTACTCTGGGGGCGACGGCTACACCTTC
.	.	TRBV3-1	TRBJ1-3	CASSQVGGDGNTIYF	TGTGCCAGCAGCCAAGTGGGAGGGGACGGAAACACCATATATTTT